This T cell receptor (beta chain) was recorded in a study of blood T cell repertoires in COVID-19. Study as a whole: Acute-phase and convalescent COVID-19 samples originated in the United States, Italy and Spain. T cells, B-cell-depleted T cells, or PBMCs supplied cDNA or gDNA.

As originally analysed: Reference gene primers were amplified, and this amplification served to estimate nucleated cell counts. Produced via immunoSEQ multiplex PCR; TCRdb's table is partial and in-frame only. V and J calls and clone size come straight from that table; D and trimming were deduced from the DNA. Of under 250,000 clones in the sample, about nine tenths were seen once. The CDR3 length is 15 residues. Trimming pared 1 base from V and 1 base from J, leaving 10 bases between. Germline assignment: CDR1 PRHDT and CDR2 FYEKMQ (reference sequence). The clonotype was recovered from a man between 60 and 75 years old with acute or convalescent COVID-19. Sequencing was carried out using peripheral blood. The rearrangement links TRBV13 to TRBJ1-1, with D possibly TRBD1 on 5 matching bases. In DNA, the CDR3 is TGTGCCAGCAGCTTAGACAGGACGGAGAACACTGAAGCTTTCTTT. Encoded protein: CASSLDRTENTEAFF.